These 26 T cell receptor beta chains originate from one sample sequenced in a study of radiotherapy plus CTLA-4 blockade in lung cancer. Using immunoSEQ multiplex PCR, the repertoire was profiled, and TCRdb retains in-frame clones only, with some absent. The top ten clones hold around a quarter of a sample with about 49,000 clones, roughly 84% of them seen once. This sample comprised peripheral blood, obtained from a patient treated with radiotherapy plus ipilimumab. All receptors come from a human donor with non-small cell lung cancer whose response to radiotherapy plus ipilimumab could not be evaluated.

The gene calls are TRBV19 and TRBJ1-2; D not certain. Germline CDR1 LNHDA, CDR2 SQIVND (reference sequence). The CDR3 runs 13 residues. The germline V and J ends were trimmed by 7 bases and 5 bases, with 14 bases remaining between them. CDR3 residues: CASKKAGMYGYTF. In DNA, the CDR3 is TGTGCCAGTAAAAAGGCAGGAATGTATGGCTACACCTTC.

In its sample, this clone was seen once. The chain employs TRBV28 and TRBJ1-3; D is ambiguous. The germline V and J ends were trimmed by 5 bases and 0 bases, with 14 bases remaining between them. The CDR3 is made up of 16 amino acids. Per germline, CDR1 MDHEN and CDR2 SYDVKM. CDR3 residues: CASSLRRGSSGNTIYF. DNA for the CDR3: TGTGCCAGCAGTCTACGACGGGGATCCTCTGGAAACACCATATATTTT. The full variable domain, rest sourced from reference TRBV28 and TRBJ1-3, is DVKVTQSSRYLVKRTGEKVFLECVQDMDHENMFWYRQDPGLGLRLIYFSYDVKMKEKGDIPEGYSVSREKKERFSLILESASTNQTSMYLCASSLRRGSSGNTIYFGEGSWLTVV.

The chain has TRBV27 and TRBJ1-5, with D possibly matching TRBD1 (5 bases). In germline, CDR1 is MNHEY, CDR2 SMNVEV (reference sequence). Between the trimmed V and J ends, which lost 3 bases and 9 bases, there was a span of 21 bases. The CDR3 loop spans 16 amino acids. The CDR3 DNA follows: TGTGCCAGCAGTTTGTCCGGGGCCCGGGGGTTATTGCCCCAGCATTTT. As protein: CASSLSGARGLLPQHF.

This chain uses TRBV6-4 with TRBJ2-2; 13 nucleotides agree with TRBD2. J lost 3 bases, V lost 2 bases, and 3 bases had no gene match. CDR3 length: 17 residues. Germline lookup yields CDR1 MRHNA and CDR2 SNTAGT. The CDR3 DNA reads TGTGCCAGCAGTGACACTACTAGCGGGAGGGACACCGGGGAGCTGTTTTTT. This codes for CASSDTTSGRDTGELFF.

This chain joins TRBV18 and TRBJ2-1, with 9 bases fitting TRBD1. Germline lookup yields CDR1 KGHSH and CDR2 LQKENI. The junction had 3 bases not matched to a gene; V was cut back by 4 bases and J by 8 bases. This CDR3 has 13 amino acids. CDR3 sequence: CASSRGDRDEQFF. The CDR3, as DNA: TGTGCCAGCTCACGTGGGGACAGGGATGAGCAGTTCTTC. The whole variable domain, filled in from reference TRBV18 and TRBJ2-1, reads NAGVMQNPRHLVRRRGQEARLRCSPMKGHSHVYWYRQLPEEGLKFMVYLQKENIIDESGMPKERFSAEFPKEGPSILRIQQVVRGDSAAYFCASSRGDRDEQFFGPGTRLTVL.

The chain recombines TRBV28 with TRBJ2-2; 8 positions match TRBD2. This CDR3 contains 16 residues. Germline CDR1 reads MDHEN; CDR2 reads SYDVKM. V lost 5 bases, J lost 6 bases, and 11 bases stayed unmatched. The CDR3 bases are TGTGCCAGCAGTCCGAGGACTAGCCTATCCGCCGGGGAGCTGTTTTTT. It translates to CASSPRTSLSAGELFF.

This chain joins TRBV5-4 and TRBJ2-1; maybe TRBD2 (5 bases). Germline values: CDR1 SGHNT, CDR2 YYREEE (reference sequence). The germline V and J ends were trimmed by 4 bases and 3 bases, with 8 bases remaining between them. The CDR3 sequence is 13 residues long. The DNA of the CDR3 is TGTGCCAGCAGCCCCGGACTCTACAATGAGCAGTTCTTC. Translation gives CASSPGLYNEQFF.

The chain carries TRBV4-3 and TRBJ2-2, with 8 positions matching TRBD1. V lost 4 bases to trimming and J lost 2 bases; unmatched junction nucleotides: 12. This CDR3 spans 18 amino acids. CDR1 is LGHNA and CDR2 is YSLEER in the germline V gene. CDR3 nucleotides: TGCGCCAGCAGCCCGTCCGGGACAGGAATGTCAAACACCGGGGAGCTGTTTTTT. Encoded protein: CASSPSGTGMSNTGELFF.

The chain employs TRBV9 and TRBJ1-4, with 10 positions matching TRBD1. V dropped 5 bases and J dropped 5; count of bases not matched to a gene: 3. The germline CDR1 and CDR2 sequences are SGDLS and YYNGEE. This CDR3 is 14 amino acids long. CDR3 amino acids: CASSQGQGNEKLFF. The DNA of the CDR3 is TGTGCCAGCAGTCAGGGACAGGGGAATGAAAAACTGTTTTTT.

In its sample, this clone was seen a few times. DNA for the CDR3: TGTGCCAGCAGTTTAAAGGGGTTTGGCTACACCTTC. Amino acid sequence: CASSLKGFGYTF. The chain combines TRBV28 with TRBJ1-2; D may be TRBD1 (5 bases). V was trimmed by 2 bases and J by 7 bases, leaving 8 bases between them. The V gene's germline CDR1 is MDHEN and CDR2 SYDVKM. The CDR3 is 12 residues long.

The chain is built from TRBV9 and TRBJ2-2; the D is unclear. CDR1 is SGDLS and CDR2 is YYNGEE in the germline V gene. This CDR3 region has 14 residues. Between the trimmed V and J ends, which lost 2 bases and 4 bases, there was a span of 9 bases. The CDR3 loop is CASSVQAVTGELFF. The CDR3 coding sequence is TGTGCCAGCAGCGTCCAGGCTGTCACCGGGGAGCTGTTTTTT.

This clone was seen only a few times. Here the CDR3 reads CAIRTILRGRGGYTF. The CDR3 nucleotides are TGTGCCATCAGGACCATCCTCAGGGGGCGCGGTGGCTACACCTTC. The chain links TRBV10-3 to TRBJ1-2; 8 bases align to TRBD1. Looked up from germline, CDR1 is ENHRY and CDR2 is SYGVKD. Trimming took 6 bases from V and 7 from J; bases not matched to a gene: 13. The CDR3 totals 15 residues.

A single count supports this clone. The J gene is TRBJ2-3, the V gene TRBV28, with 7 bases identical to TRBD1. CDR3 length: 14 residues. Germline CDR1 and CDR2: MDHEN and SYDVKM. The V and J ends lost 4 bases and 2 bases, in that order; junction bases with no gene match: 3. The DNA of the CDR3 is TGTGCCAGCAGTTCGGGACAGCCCACAGATACGCAGTATTTT. It encodes CASSSGQPTDTQYF.

Concerning this clone: Mismatch with germline at one junction end may stem from a read error. CDR3 bases: TGTGCCTGGAGTGCCGAATCCGGGACATGGAACTTC. Residues: CAWSAESGTWNF. This chain links TRBV30 with TRBJ2-5, with D perhaps TRBD1 (6 bases). Germline lookup yields CDR1 GTSNPN and CDR2 SVGIG (reference sequence). The CDR3 is made up of 12 amino acids.

The rearrangement links TRBV7-6 to TRBJ2-7; D unclear. The CDR3 length is 13 residues. Per the germline V gene, CDR1 is SGHVS and CDR2 is FNYEAQ. Trimming shortened V by 1 base and J by 1 base, and 5 bases separated the two germline ends. CDR3 residues: CASSLDASYEQYF. The CDR3 DNA sequence: TGTGCCAGCAGCTTAGACGCGTCCTACGAGCAGTACTTC.

The count of this clone is one. The chain combines TRBV5-1 with TRBJ1-2; maybe TRBD1 (5 bases). Trimming cost V 2 bases and J 5 bases, with 10 bases left between them. The CDR3 contains 13 residues. Germline V gives CDR1 SGHRS, CDR2 YFSETQ. Written as DNA, the CDR3 is TGCGCCAGCAGCTTAGACAGTTCTTATGGCTACACCTTC. Protein sequence: CASSLDSSYGYTF.

The chain couples TRBV6-6 to TRBJ2-7; D might be TRBD1 (5 bases). Trimming shortened V by 2 bases and J by 6 bases, and 14 bases separated the two germline ends. Germline V gene data show CDR1 as MNHNY and CDR2 as SVGAGI (reference sequence). This CDR3 comprises 14 residues. The CDR3 loop reads CASSYVRQPIEQYF. CDR3 bases: TGTGCCAGCAGTTACGTCCGACAGCCCATCGAGCAGTACTTC.

V usage is TRBV4-3 and J usage is TRBJ1-2; no clear D. Germline-derived CDR1 and CDR2 are LGHNA and YSLEER. This CDR3 is built from 15 residues. The V end was cut by 0 bases, the J end by 8 bases, with 16 bases between. The CDR3 bases are TGCGCCAGCAGCCAAGATCGAGTGGGGAGGAGAGGCTACACCTTC. Its protein is CASSQDRVGRRGYTF.

The chain recombines TRBV11-1 with TRBJ2-6; 8 bases are a match to TRBD2. The V segment lost 5 bases and the J segment 2 bases; nucleotides outside the gene matches: 5. This CDR3 is 16 amino acids long. CDR1 is SGHAT, CDR2 FQDESV, per germline (reference sequence). CDR3 region: CASSPAGGTGANVLTF. The CDR3 region has the DNA TGTGCCAGCAGCCCTGCGGGGGGAACTGGGGCCAACGTCCTGACTTTC.

This rearrangement joins TRBV9 to TRBJ1-2, with D tentatively TRBD1 (6 bases). The germline CDR1 and CDR2 sequences are SGDLS and YYNGEE. V lost 2 bases and J 7 bases, leaving 9 bases between the germline ends. The CDR3 runs 12 residues. CDR3: CASSVGAFGYTF. The CDR3 nucleotides are TGTGCCAGCAGCGTGGGGGCGTTTGGCTACACCTTC. Supplemented by reference TRBV9 and TRBJ1-2, the full variable domain reads DSGVTQTPKHLITATGQRVTLRCSPRSGDLSVYWYQQSLDQGLQFLIQYYNGEERAKGNILERFSAQQFPDLHSELNLSSLELGDSALYFCASSVGAFGYTFGSGTRLTVV.

The chain recombines TRBV19 with TRBJ2-1, with 8 bases aligning to TRBD1. CDR3 length: 14 amino acids. The V and J ends lost 8 bases and 9 bases, in that order; junction bases with no gene match: 12. Germline V gene lookup returns CDR1 LNHDA and CDR2 SQIVND (reference sequence). The CDR3 region is CASSAGGGLREQFF. The CDR3 region has the DNA TGTGCCAGTTCAGCAGGGGGCGGTTTACGTGAGCAGTTCTTC.

CDR3 in amino acids: CASSQVAVNTEAFF. In DNA, the CDR3 is TGCGCCAGCAGCCAGGTCGCGGTGAACACTGAAGCTTTCTTT. The chain combines TRBV4-3 with TRBJ1-1; D is unclear. CDR3 length: 14 residues. Germline CDR1 reads LGHNA; CDR2 reads YSLEER. V lost 3 bases to trimming and J lost 0 bases, with 8 bases between them.

The V and J genes are TRBV30 and TRBJ2-4; 8 bases line up with TRBD1. This CDR3 spans 14 amino acids. In germline, CDR1 is GTSNPN, CDR2 SVGIG (reference sequence). Trimming cost V 5 bases and J 5 bases; bases outside gene matches: 8. The chain's CDR3 is CAWQGAVIQNIQYF. The CDR3 DNA is TGTGCCTGGCAGGGGGCTGTTATCCAAAACATTCAGTACTTC.

The CDR3 region has the DNA TGTGCCAGCTCGCCGGGCCCAGGGACAGGGCTGAAGGGAGCTTTCTTT. This encodes CASSPGPGTGLKGAFF. V is TRBV2 and J is TRBJ1-1; 9 positions agree with TRBD1. This CDR3 is built from 16 residues. CDR1 is SNHLY and CDR2 is FYNNEI in the germline V gene. The J segment lost 10 bases and the V segment lost 8 bases, leaving 20 bases of the junction unmatched.

The CDR3 DNA reads TGTGCCAGCAGTTGGTCTAGCGTTACCTACGAGCAGTACTTC. This translates into CASSWSSVTYEQYF. The chain uses TRBV6-5 and TRBJ2-7, with D perhaps matching TRBD2 (6 bases). The V end lost 4 bases, the J end lost 2 bases, and 12 bases lay between the germline ends. The CDR3 length is 14 residues. From germline, CDR1 is MNHEY and CDR2 SVGAGI.

This clone was picked up a small number of times. The V and J genes are TRBV4-1 and TRBJ2-7; possible D gene TRBD2, 5 bases. V was trimmed by 1 base and J by 7 bases, leaving 5 bases between them. Germline assignment: CDR1 MGHRA and CDR2 YSYEKL. CDR3 length equals 11 residues. The CDR3 DNA is TGCGCCAGCAGCCAAGGGACTGAGCAGTACTTC. It translates to CASSQGTEQYF.